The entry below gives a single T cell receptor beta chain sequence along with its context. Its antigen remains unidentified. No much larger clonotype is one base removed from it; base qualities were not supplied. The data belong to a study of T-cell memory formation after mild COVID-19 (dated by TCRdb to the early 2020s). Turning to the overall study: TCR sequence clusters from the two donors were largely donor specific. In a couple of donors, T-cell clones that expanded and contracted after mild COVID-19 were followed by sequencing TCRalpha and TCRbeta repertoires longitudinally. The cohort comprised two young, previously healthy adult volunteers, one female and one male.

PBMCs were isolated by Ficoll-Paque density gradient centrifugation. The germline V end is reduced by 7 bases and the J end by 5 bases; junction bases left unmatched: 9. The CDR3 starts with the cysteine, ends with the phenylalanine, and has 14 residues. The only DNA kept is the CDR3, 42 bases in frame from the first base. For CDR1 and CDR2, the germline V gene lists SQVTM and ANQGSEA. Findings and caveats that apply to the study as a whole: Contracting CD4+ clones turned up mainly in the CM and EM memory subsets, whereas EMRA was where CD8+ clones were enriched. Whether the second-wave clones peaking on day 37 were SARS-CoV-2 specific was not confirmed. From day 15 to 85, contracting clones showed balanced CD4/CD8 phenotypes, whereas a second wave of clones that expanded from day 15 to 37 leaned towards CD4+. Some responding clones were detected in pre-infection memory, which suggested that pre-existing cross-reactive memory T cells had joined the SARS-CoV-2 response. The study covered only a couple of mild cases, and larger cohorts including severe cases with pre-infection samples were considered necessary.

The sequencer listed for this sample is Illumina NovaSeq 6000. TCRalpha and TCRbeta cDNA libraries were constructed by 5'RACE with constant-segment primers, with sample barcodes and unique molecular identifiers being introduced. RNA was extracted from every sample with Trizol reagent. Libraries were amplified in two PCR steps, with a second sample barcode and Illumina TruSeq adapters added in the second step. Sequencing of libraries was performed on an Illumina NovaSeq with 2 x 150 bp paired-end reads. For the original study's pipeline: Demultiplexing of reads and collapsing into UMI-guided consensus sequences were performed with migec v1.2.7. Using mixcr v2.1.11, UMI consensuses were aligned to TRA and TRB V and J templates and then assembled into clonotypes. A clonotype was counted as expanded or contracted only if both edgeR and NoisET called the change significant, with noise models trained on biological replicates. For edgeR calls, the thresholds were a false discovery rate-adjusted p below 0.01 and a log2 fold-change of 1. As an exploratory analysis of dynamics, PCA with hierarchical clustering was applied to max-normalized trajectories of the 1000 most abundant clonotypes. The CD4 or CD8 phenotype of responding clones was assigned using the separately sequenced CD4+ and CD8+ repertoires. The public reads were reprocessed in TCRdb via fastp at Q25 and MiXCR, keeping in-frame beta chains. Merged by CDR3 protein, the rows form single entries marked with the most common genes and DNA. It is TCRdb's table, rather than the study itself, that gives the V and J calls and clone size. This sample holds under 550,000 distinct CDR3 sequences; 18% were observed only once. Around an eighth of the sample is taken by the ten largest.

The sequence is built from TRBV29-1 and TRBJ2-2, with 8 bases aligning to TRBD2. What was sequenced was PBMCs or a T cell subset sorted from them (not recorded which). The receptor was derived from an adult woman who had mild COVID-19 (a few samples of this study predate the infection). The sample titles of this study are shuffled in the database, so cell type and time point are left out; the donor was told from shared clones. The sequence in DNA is TGCAGCGGGACCGGGGAGCGGGGGACCGGGGAGCTGTTTTTT. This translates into CSGTGERGTGELFF.